A single sample gave rise to the 23 T cell receptor beta chains below, sequenced in a study of response to subunit inactivated influenza vaccine (dated by TCRdb to 2016 to 2019). Library method: RT-PCR. Sequencing took place on an Illumina HiSeq 2500. The public reads were reanalyzed by TCRdb: fastp trimming at Q25, MiXCR alignment, in-frame beta chains only. Each record represents a unique CDR3 protein, reported with the most common genes and DNA among its rows. Present in this sample are around 500,000 distinct CDR3 sequences, around 9.9% of which were seen just once. The top ten clones comprise approximately 12% of the sample. Reading the label with the study, this specimen's time point is: approximately 47 days after influenza vaccine administration. The sequenced sample was PBMCs from blood, obtained around seven weeks after vaccination. The source is a man in his forties or fifties who received an inactivated influenza vaccine. Donor details come from another sample of the same person, matched by shared clones.

CDR3 region: CASSQEGGRNEQYF. The CDR3 coding sequence is TGTGCCAGCAGCCAAGAAGGGGGTAGGAACGAGCAGTACTTC. The genes are TRBV3-1 and TRBJ2-7; a possible D gene is TRBD1 (6 bases). This CDR3 has 14 residues. The V and J ends lost 0 bases and 5 bases respectively, with 11 bases between them. Per germline, CDR1 LGHDT and CDR2 YNNKEL (reference sequence).

This clonotype came up many times. The gene calls are TRBV12-3 or TRBV12-4 and TRBJ2-3; TRBD2 aligns across 10 bases. Unmatched junction bases numbered 4, after V lost 4 bases and J lost 0 bases. This CDR3 contains 16 residues. The CDR3 region is CASSSLAGESTDTQYF. The CDR3 DNA reads as TGTGCCAGCAGTTCGCTAGCGGGAGAGAGCACAGATACGCAGTATTTT.

The chain employs TRBV25-1 and TRBJ1-2; TRBD1 agrees at 10 bases. With 3 bases clipped from V and 4 bases from J, the junction kept 8 bases outside the gene matches. Germline lookup yields CDR1 MGHDK and CDR2 SYGVNS. The CDR3 has 16 amino acids. The CDR3 loop is CASSEPGDRGFYGYTF. The CDR3 coding sequence is TGTGCCAGCAGTGAGCCGGGGGACAGGGGTTTCTATGGCTACACCTTC.

V and J are TRBV29-1 and TRBJ2-3; tentatively, D is TRBD1 (6 bases). In germline, CDR1 is SQVTM, CDR2 ANQGSEA. With 6 bases removed from V and 7 bases from J, the gap between germline ends came to 11 bases. This CDR3 has 11 residues. CDR3 sequence: CSVDRSYTQYF. CDR3 nucleotides: TGCAGCGTCGACAGGAGTTATACGCAGTATTTT.

This clonotype was seen only a few times. The rearrangement uses TRBV20-1 and TRBJ2-7, with 7 bases that match TRBD1. This CDR3 contains 13 residues. The junction had 7 bases not matched to a gene; V was cut back by 6 bases and J by 2 bases. Germline V gene sequence: CDR1 DFQATT, CDR2 SNEGSKA (reference sequence). Here the CDR3 reads CSAGDSEAYEQYF. The DNA of the CDR3 is TGCAGTGCCGGGGACAGCGAGGCCTACGAGCAGTACTTC.

In its sample, this clonotype was seen once. The chain combines TRBV12-3 or TRBV12-4 with TRBJ2-5; D is ambiguous. Trimming took 5 bases from V and 4 from J, leaving 14 bases between them. CDR3 size: 14 residues. The CDR3 DNA sequence: TGTGCCAGCAGTCCTACAGAGAGGCGAGAGACCCAGTACTTC. It yields the protein CASSPTERRETQYF.

This clonotype has a count of ten or more. The rearrangement links TRBV13 to TRBJ1-1; tentatively, D is TRBD1 (6 bases). The germline CDR1 and CDR2 sequences are PRHDT and FYEKMQ (reference sequence). CDR3 size: 15 residues. The V gene lost 0 bases and the J gene lost 1 base, with 9 bases spanning the gap. The CDR3 loop is CASSLGAGANTEAFF. The CDR3 DNA follows: TGTGCCAGCAGCTTAGGGGCAGGGGCGAACACTGAAGCTTTCTTT.

This clonotype was counted ten times or more. The chain uses TRBV6-2 or TRBV6-3 and TRBJ1-4; D call uncertain. Trimming took off 0 bases at V and 7 bases at J, with 9 bases between the two ends. The germline CDR1 and CDR2 sequences are MNHEY and SVGEGT. This CDR3 comprises 14 residues. CDR3 nucleotides: TGTGCCAGCAGTTACTCACCATCTGCTGAAAAACTGTTTTTT. Its translation: CASSYSPSAEKLFF.

Many counts were recorded for this clonotype. V usage is TRBV6-5 and J usage is TRBJ2-6; no clear D gene. The CDR3 length is 16 residues. CDR1 and CDR2 from the germline V gene are MNHEY and SVGAGI. Trimming took 3 bases from V and 4 from J, leaving 13 bases between them. The CDR3 bases are TGTGCCAGCAGTTATTCCGTGTCAGTCGGGGCCAACGTCCTGACTTTC. It encodes CASSYSVSVGANVLTF.

The table lists this clonotype with a few counts. The chain is built from TRBV4-2 and TRBJ2-2; tentatively, D is TRBD1 (6 bases). The CDR3 loop spans 16 amino acids. CDR1 is LGHNA and CDR2 is YNFKEQ in the germline V gene. V was trimmed by 0 bases and J by 7 bases, leaving 15 bases between them. CDR3 protein: CASSQDKLRGSGELFF. CDR3 nucleotides: TGTGCCAGCAGCCAAGATAAATTGAGGGGGAGCGGGGAGCTGTTTTTT.

This clonotype was seen at least ten times. V is TRBV12-3 or TRBV12-4 and J is TRBJ1-2; perhaps TRBD1 as D (5 bases). V shed 4 bases and J shed 6 bases, with 12 bases lying between them. The CDR3 is 13 residues long. CDR3 nucleotide sequence: TGTGCCAGCAGTTCAAAGCGGGGCAATGGCTACACCTTC. Translated, it gives CASSSKRGNGYTF.

This clonotype appeared a few times. This chain links TRBV20-1 with TRBJ2-5, with 9 positions matching TRBD1. The CDR3 is made up of 14 amino acids. From germline, CDR1 is DFQATT and CDR2 SNEGSKA (reference sequence). Trimming at V came to 4 bases and at J to 5 bases, leaving 8 bases not matched to a gene. The CDR3 here is CSATRTGAGETQYF. The DNA of the CDR3 is TGCAGTGCTACCAGGACAGGGGCGGGGGAGACCCAGTACTTC.

This clonotype was seen many times. The chain employs TRBV4-3 and TRBJ2-1; 8 bases line up with TRBD2. The CDR3 loop spans 17 amino acids. Germline V CDR1 and CDR2: LGHNA, YSLEER. The V and J ends lost 1 base and 0 bases, in that order; junction bases with no gene match: 5. The CDR3 is CASSQVSGRGSYNEQFF. DNA for the CDR3: TGCGCCAGCAGCCAAGTCAGCGGGAGAGGCTCCTACAATGAGCAGTTCTTC.

This rearrangement joins TRBV27 to TRBJ2-2; D ambiguous. From germline, CDR1 is MNHEY and CDR2 SMNVEV (reference sequence). V lost 3 bases and J lost 0, with 5 bases in between. The CDR3 has 14 amino acids. The CDR3 region has the DNA TGTGCCAGCAGTTTTTGGTCGAACACCGGGGAGCTGTTTTTT. As protein: CASSFWSNTGELFF.

There are a few counts of this clonotype. The chain uses TRBV27 and TRBJ2-7; maybe TRBD1 (6 bases). Trimming took off 6 bases at V and 1 base at J, with 13 bases between the two ends. CDR3 length: 14 amino acids. Germline V lookup: CDR1 MNHEY, CDR2 SMNVEV (reference sequence). CDR3 protein: CASRDRLFSYEQYF. The DNA of the CDR3 is TGTGCCAGCAGGGACAGATTGTTTTCCTACGAGCAGTACTTC.

This chain connects TRBV20-1 to TRBJ2-7; D gene uncertain. This CDR3 contains 12 residues. The germline gives CDR1 DFQATT, CDR2 SNEGSKA (reference sequence). V shed 0 bases and J shed 13 bases, with 16 bases lying between them. The CDR3 reads CSARDGKDLIYF. In DNA form, the CDR3 reads TGCAGTGCTAGAGATGGAAAGGATCTTATCTACTTC.

The chain is built from TRBV15 and TRBJ2-3, with a possible D match to TRBD2 (6 bases). CDR1 is LNHNV and CDR2 is YYDKDF in the germline V gene (reference sequence). The germline V and J ends were trimmed by 1 base and 0 bases, with 11 bases remaining between them. The CDR3 has 16 residues. DNA for the CDR3: TGTGCCACCAGCAGAGGACGCGGGGCTAGCACAGATACGCAGTATTTT. This translates into CATSRGRGASTDTQYF.

This clonotype was recorded a few times. This chain uses TRBV5-1 with TRBJ2-7; 15 nucleotides agree with TRBD2. After removal of 3 bases from V and 6 bases from J, the junction contained 7 bases not matched to a gene. The CDR3 totals 16 residues. The germline V gene encodes CDR1 SGHRS and CDR2 YFSETQ. Written as DNA, the CDR3 is TGCGCCAGCAGCTGGACTAGCGGGAGGGCCGGGAGCGAGCAGTACTTC. Translating it yields CASSWTSGRAGSEQYF.

The chain links TRBV10-2 to TRBJ2-5; TRBD1 matches 7 bases. The CDR3 spans 14 residues. Per germline, CDR1 WSHSY and CDR2 SAAADI. The V gene end was trimmed by 6 bases and the J gene end by 5 bases; junction bases not matched to a gene: 9. The DNA of the CDR3 is TGCGCCAGCAGCGGACGGGACAGCGAGGAGACCCAGTACTTC. Its translation: CASSGRDSEETQYF.

The gene calls are TRBV10-3 and TRBJ2-3; 11 nucleotides match TRBD2. CDR1 is ENHRY and CDR2 is SYGVKD in the germline V gene. The CDR3 runs to 17 residues. V was pared by 10 bases and J by 2 bases, with 14 bases of the junction left unmatched. CDR3 coding DNA: TGTGCCAACCTTAGCGGGAGGGCCGAAGATAACACAGATACGCAGTATTTT. Translated, it gives CANLSGRAEDNTDTQYF.

This clonotype appeared a few times. The gene calls are TRBV28 and TRBJ2-7; 10 bases are shared with TRBD1. Germline loops: CDR1 MDHEN, CDR2 SYDVKM. V lost 6 bases and J lost 6; bases outside the gene matches: 5. CDR3 size: 13 residues. CDR3 residues: CASRGTGVGEQYF. Here the CDR3 DNA reads TGTGCCAGCAGGGGGACAGGGGTTGGCGAGCAGTACTTC.

This clonotype was found many times. J is TRBJ1-6 and V is TRBV20-1, with D unresolved. This CDR3 spans 14 amino acids. V was shortened by 3 bases and J by 6 bases, with 12 bases between the two germline ends. Germline CDR1 and CDR2: DFQATT and SNEGSKA (reference sequence). CDR3 region: CSARPAVGNSPLHF. CDR3 coding DNA: TGCAGTGCTAGGCCTGCAGTGGGTAATTCACCCCTCCACTTT.

This rearrangement joins TRBV5-6 to TRBJ2-7; 10 nucleotides match TRBD1. Germline V gene data show CDR1 as SGHDT and CDR2 as YYEEEE. Trimming at V came to 3 bases and at J to 7 bases, leaving 7 bases not matched to a gene. CDR3 length: 14 residues. CDR3 nucleotides: TGTGCCAGCAGCTGGATGACAGGGGGCTTTGAGCAGTACTTC. Amino acids: CASSWMTGGFEQYF.